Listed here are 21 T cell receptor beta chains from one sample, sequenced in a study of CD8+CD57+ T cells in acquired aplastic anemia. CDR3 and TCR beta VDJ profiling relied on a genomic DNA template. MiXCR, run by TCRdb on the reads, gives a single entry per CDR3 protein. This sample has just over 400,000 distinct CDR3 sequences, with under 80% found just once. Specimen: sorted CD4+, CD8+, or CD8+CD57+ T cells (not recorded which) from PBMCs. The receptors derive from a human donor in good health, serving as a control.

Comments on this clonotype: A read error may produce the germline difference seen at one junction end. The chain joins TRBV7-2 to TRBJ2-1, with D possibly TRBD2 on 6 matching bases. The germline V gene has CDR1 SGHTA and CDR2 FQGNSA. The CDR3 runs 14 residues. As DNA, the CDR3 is TGTGCCAGCAGAAATCGGGACTCACCCTACAATGAGCAGTTC. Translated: CASRNRDSPYNEQF. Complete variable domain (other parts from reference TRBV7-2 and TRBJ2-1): GAGVSQSPSNKVTEKGKDVELRCDPISGHTALYWYRQSLGQGLEFLIYFQGNSAPDKSGLPSDRFSAERTGGSVSTLTIQRTQQEDSAVYLCASRNRDSPYNEQFGPGTRLTVL.

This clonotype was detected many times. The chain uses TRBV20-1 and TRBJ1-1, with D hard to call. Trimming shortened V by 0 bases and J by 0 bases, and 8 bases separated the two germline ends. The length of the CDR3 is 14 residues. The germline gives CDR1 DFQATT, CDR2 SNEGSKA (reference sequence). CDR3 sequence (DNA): TGCAGTGCTAGAGATCCGCGGATGAACACTGAAGCTTTCTTT. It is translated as CSARDPRMNTEAFF.

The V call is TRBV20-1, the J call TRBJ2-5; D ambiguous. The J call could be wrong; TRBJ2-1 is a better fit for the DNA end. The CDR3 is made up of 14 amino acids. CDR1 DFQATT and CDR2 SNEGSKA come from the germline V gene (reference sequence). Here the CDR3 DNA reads TGCAGTGCCCGTTATGGACCTTCCTACAATGAGCAGTTCTTC. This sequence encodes CSARYGPSYNEQFF.

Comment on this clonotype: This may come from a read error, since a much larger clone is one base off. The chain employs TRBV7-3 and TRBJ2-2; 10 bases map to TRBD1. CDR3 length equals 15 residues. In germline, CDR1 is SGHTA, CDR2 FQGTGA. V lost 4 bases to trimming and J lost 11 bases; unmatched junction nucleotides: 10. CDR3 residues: CASSSRTGGKAELFF. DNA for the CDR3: TGTGCCAGCAGCTCCCGGACAGGGGGAAAGGCCGAGCTGTTTTTT.

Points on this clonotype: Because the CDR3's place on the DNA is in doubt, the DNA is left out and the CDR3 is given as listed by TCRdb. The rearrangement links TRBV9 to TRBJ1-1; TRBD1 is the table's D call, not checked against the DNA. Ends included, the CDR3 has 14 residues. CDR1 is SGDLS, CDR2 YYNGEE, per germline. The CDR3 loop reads CASSVAGGTNTQFF.

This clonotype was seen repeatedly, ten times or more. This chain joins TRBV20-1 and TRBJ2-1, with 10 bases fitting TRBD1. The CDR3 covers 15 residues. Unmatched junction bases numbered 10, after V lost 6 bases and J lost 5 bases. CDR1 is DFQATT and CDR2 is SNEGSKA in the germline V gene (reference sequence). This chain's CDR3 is CSAHLLGQGNNEQFF. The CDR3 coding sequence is TGCAGTGCGCACCTTCTGGGACAGGGGAACAATGAGCAGTTCTTC.

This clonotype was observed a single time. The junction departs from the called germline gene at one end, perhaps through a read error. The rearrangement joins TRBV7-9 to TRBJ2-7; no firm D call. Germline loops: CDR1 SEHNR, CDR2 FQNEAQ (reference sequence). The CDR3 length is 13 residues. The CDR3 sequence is CASSLGPHWHEHF. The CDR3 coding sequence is TGTGCCAGCAGCTTAGGCCCCCACTGGCATGAGCACTTC.

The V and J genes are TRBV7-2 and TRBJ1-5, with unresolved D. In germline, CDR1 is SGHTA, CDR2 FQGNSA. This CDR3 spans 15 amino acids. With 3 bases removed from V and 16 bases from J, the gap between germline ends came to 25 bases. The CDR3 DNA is TGTGCCAGCAGCTTTAACGGACCCAATCAGCCCCAGCATCATTTT. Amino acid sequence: CASSFNGPNQPQHHF.

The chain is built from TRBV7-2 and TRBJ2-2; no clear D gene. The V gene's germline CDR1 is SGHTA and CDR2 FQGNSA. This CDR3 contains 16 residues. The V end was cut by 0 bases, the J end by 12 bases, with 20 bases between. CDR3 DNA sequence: TGTGCCAGCAGCTTAGCCCCCCAGCTGAATCAGCCCCAGCTGTTTTTT. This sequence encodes CASSLAPQLNQPQLFF.

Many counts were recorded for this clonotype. CDR3 nucleotide sequence: TGCAGTGCTAGTGAGGACTCCTACGAGCAGTACTTC. It codes for CSASEDSYEQYF. This chain connects TRBV20-1 to TRBJ2-7; D is undetermined. This CDR3 is 12 amino acids long. CDR1 is DFQATT, CDR2 SNEGSKA, per germline (reference sequence). V was clipped by 3 bases and J by 0 bases, with 6 bases between them.

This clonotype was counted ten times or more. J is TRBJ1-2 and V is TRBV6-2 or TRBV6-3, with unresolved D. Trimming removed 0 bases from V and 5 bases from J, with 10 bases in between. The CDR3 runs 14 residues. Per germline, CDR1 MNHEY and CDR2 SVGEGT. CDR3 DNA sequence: TGTGCCAGCAGTTACTCAACACCCCTTTATGGCTACACCTTC. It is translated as CASSYSTPLYGYTF.

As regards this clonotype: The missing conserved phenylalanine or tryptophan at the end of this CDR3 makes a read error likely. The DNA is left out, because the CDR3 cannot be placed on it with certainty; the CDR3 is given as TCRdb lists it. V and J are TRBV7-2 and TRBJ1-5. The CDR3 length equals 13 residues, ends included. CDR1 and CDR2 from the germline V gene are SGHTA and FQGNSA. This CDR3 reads CASTRTIRGYTFG.

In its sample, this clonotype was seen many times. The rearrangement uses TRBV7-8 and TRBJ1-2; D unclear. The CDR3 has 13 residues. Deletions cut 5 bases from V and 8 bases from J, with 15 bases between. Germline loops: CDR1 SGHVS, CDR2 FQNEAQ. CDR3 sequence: CASSPSRVGGYTF. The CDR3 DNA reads TGTGCCAGCAGCCCGAGTAGGGTAGGAGGCTACACCTTC.

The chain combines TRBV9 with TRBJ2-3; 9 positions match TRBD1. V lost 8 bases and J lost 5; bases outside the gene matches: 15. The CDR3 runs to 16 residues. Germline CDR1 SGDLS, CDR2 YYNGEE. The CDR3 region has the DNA TGTGCCAGTAGTTTGGTACGAACAGGGGGCGGAGATACGCAGTATTTT. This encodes CASSLVRTGGGDTQYF. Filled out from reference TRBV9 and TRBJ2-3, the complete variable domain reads DSGVTQTPKHLITATGQRVTLRCSPRSGDLSVYWYQQSLDQGLQFLIQYYNGEERAKGNILERFSAQQFPDLHSELNLSSLELGDSALYFCASSLVRTGGGDTQYFGPGTRLTVL.

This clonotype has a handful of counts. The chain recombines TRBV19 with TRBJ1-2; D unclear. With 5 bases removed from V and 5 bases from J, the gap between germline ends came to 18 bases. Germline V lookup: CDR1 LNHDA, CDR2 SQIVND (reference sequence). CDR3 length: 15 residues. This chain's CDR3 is CASSPREPFLYGYTF. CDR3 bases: TGTGCCAGTAGTCCAAGGGAGCCTTTCCTGTATGGCTACACCTTC.

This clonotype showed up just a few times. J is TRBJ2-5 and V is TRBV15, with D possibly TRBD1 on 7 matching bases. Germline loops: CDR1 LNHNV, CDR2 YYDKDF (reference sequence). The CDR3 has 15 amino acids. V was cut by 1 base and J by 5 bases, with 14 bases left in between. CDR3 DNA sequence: TGTGCCACCAGCAGAGTAGGAGGGGGCTGGGAGACCCAGTACTTC. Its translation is CATSRVGGGWETQYF.

Here the CDR3 DNA reads TGTGCCAGCAGATCACCGGGGTTCGGGGCCAACAATCAGCCCCAGCATTTT. Translated: CASRSPGFGANNQPQHF. The chain has TRBV9 and TRBJ1-5; possible D gene TRBD1, 5 bases. Trimming removed 5 bases from V and 3 bases from J, with 21 bases in between. Germline CDR1 and CDR2: SGDLS and YYNGEE. This CDR3 contains 17 residues. Filled out from reference TRBV9 and TRBJ1-5, the complete variable domain reads DSGVTQTPKHLITATGQRVTLRCSPRSGDLSVYWYQQSLDQGLQFLIQYYNGEERAKGNILERFSAQQFPDLHSELNLSSLELGDSALYFCASRSPGFGANNQPQHFGDGTRLSIL.

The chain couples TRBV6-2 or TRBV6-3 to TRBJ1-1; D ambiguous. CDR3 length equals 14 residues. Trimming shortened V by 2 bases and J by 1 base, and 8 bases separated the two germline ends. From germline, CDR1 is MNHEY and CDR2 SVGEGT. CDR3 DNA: TGTGCCAGCAGTTACACAGACTCGAACACTGAAGCTTTCTTT. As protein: CASSYTDSNTEAFF.

CDR3 DNA sequence: TGCGCCACCAGGAGACAGGGGGCACACACTGAAGCTTTCTTT. As protein: CATRRQGAHTEAFF. The V and J genes are TRBV5-1 and TRBJ1-1; 10 nucleotides line up with TRBD1. The V gene's germline CDR1 is SGHRS and CDR2 YFSETQ. Germline trimming cut 9 bases from V and 3 bases from J; bases unmatched to any gene: 8. The CDR3 is 14 amino acids.

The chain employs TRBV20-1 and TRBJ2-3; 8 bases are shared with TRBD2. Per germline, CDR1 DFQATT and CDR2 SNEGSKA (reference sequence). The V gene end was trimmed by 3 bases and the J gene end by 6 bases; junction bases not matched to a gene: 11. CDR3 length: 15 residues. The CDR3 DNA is TGCAGTGCTAGCGGGGGGGCCTCCTACACGGATACGCAGTATTTT. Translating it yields CSASGGASYTDTQYF.

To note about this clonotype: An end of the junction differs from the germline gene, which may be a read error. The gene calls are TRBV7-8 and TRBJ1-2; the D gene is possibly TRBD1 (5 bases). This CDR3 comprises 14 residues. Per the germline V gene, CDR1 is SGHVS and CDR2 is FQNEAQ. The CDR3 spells CASSQRRAGGGRRF. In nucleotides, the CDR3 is TGTGCCAGCAGCCAAAGAAGGGCGGGGGGGGGAAGACGATTC.